This T cell receptor (beta chain) derives from a study of cytomegalovirus exposure and HLA in healthy donors. Study as a whole: A data release that came early held tens of millions of unique TCRs from HLA-typed donors. Whole-study findings and limits: Cytomegalovirus status was reportedly diagnosed by the classifier with high specificity and sensitivity. TCR beta sequences numbering fewer than 20,000 were associated with HLA alleles at 0.05 false discovery rate in a later analysis.

Trimming took 5 bases from V and 1 from J; bases not matched to a gene: 2. The CDR3 is 15 amino acids. From germline, CDR1 is MNHEY and CDR2 SVGAGI. A note on this clone: Its antigen is unidentified.

Researchers ran the PCR with 60 Vbeta and 13 Jbeta primers. In the original analysis: Among the unique TCR beta chains that a later analysis counted, about 79 million in all, approximately 12 million were shared. Repertoires were generated with immunoSEQ multiplex PCR, while TCRdb's copy carries only in-frame clones and drops some. Clonal size and the V and J genes are those of that table, whereas D and trimming came from the DNA. The sample yields some 150,000 clones, 70% to 85% seen once. This chain joins TRBV6-5 and TRBJ2-5; 12 bases agree with TRBD2. This TCR derives from a human donor in good health. The material sequenced was PBMCs. The CDR3 is CASSLAGGVQETQYF. Written as DNA, the CDR3 is TGTGCCAGCAGTCTAGCGGGGGGGGTCCAAGAGACCCAGTACTTC.